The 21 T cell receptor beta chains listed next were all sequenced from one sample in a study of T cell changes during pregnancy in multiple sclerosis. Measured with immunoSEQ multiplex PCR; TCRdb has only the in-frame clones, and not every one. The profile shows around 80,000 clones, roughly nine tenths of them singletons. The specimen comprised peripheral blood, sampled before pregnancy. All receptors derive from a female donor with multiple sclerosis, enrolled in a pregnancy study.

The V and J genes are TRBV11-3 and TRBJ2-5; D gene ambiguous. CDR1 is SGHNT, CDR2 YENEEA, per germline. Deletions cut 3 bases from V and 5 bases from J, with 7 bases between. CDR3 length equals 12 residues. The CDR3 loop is CASSFCSETQYF. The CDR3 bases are TGTGCCAGCAGCTTCTGTTCGGAGACCCAGTACTTC.

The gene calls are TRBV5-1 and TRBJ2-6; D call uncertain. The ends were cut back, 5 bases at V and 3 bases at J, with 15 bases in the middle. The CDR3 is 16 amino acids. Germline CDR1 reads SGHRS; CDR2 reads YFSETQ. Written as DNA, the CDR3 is TGCGCCAGCAGTGGCGGATCCACGGGTGGGGCCAACGTCCTGACTTTC. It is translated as CASSGGSTGGANVLTF.

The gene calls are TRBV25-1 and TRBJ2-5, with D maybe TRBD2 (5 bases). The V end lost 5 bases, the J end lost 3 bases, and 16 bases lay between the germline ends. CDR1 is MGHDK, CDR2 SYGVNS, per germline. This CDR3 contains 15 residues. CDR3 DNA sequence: TGTGCCAGCAGTTCTGCGCGAGGGCTCAAAGAGACCCAGTACTTC. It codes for CASSSARGLKETQYF.

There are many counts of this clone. CDR3 nucleotide sequence: TGTGCCAGCAGCTCCGGGACGGCAGGGGACATTCAGTACTTC. It yields the protein CASSSGTAGDIQYF. V gene TRBV7-9 combines with J gene TRBJ2-4, with D possibly TRBD1 on 6 matching bases. The germline V gene encodes CDR1 SEHNR and CDR2 FQNEAQ (reference sequence). V shed 4 bases and J shed 8 bases, with 15 bases lying between them. This CDR3 region has 14 residues.

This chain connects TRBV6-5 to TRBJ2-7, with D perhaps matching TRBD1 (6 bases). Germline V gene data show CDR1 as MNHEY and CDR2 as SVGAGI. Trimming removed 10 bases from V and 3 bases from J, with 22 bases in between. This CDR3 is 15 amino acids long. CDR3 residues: CATVKGTQRGYEQYF. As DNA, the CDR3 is TGTGCCACTGTTAAAGGGACACAAAGGGGCTACGAGCAGTACTTC.

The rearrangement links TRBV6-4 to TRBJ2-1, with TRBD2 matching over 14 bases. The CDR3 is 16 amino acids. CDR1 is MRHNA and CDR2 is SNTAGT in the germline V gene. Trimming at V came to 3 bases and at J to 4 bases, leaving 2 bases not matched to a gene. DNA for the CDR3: TGTGCCAGCAGTGAGACTAGCGGGAGGGGTTACAATGAGCAGTTCTTC. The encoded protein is CASSETSGRGYNEQFF.

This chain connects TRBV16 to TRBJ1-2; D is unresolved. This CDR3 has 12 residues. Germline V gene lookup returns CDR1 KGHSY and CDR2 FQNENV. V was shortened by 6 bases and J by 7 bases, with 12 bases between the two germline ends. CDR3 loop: CASRLGGSGYTF. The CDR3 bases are TGTGCCAGCAGACTCGGAGGGAGTGGCTACACCTTC.

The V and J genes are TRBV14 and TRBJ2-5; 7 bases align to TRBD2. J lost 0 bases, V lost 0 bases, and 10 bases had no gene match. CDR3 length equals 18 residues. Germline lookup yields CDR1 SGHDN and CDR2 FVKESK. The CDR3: CASSQEVGRKPYQETQYF. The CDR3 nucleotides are TGTGCCAGCAGCCAAGAAGTCGGGAGGAAACCGTACCAAGAGACCCAGTACTTC.

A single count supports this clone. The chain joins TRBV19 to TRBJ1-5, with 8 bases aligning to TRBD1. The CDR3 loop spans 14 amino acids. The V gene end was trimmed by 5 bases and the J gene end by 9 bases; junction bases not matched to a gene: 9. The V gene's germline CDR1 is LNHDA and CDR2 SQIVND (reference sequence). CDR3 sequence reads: CASSSGTGPLPQHF. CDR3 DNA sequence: TGTGCCAGTAGTTCCGGGACAGGTCCCTTGCCCCAGCATTTT.

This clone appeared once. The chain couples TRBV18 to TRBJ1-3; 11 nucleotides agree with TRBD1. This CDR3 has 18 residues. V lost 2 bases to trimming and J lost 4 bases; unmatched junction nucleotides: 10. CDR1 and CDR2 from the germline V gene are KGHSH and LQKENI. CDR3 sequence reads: CASSPRTGGAKSGNTIYF. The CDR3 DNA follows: TGTGCCAGCTCACCAAGGACAGGGGGCGCGAAATCCGGAAACACCATATATTTT.

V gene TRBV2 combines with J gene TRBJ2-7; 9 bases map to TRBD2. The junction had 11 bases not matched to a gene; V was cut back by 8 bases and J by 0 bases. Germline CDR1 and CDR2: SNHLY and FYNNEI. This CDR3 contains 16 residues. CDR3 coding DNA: TGTGCCAGCCATAGTAGCGGGAGCTTAAACTCCTACGAGCAGTACTTC. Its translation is CASHSSGSLNSYEQYF.

CDR3 region: CATGLPGRDEQYF. The CDR3 nucleotides are TGTGCCACCGGCCTACCGGGCAGGGACGAGCAGTACTTC. The chain carries TRBV6-5 and TRBJ2-7; D may be TRBD1 (5 bases). The CDR3 has 13 residues. The V end was cut by 10 bases, the J end by 5 bases, with 18 bases between. In germline, CDR1 is MNHEY, CDR2 SVGAGI.

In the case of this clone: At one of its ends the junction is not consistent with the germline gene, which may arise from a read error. This CDR3 reads CASSLKDSKQPQHF. The CDR3 DNA is TGTGCTAGCAGCTTAAAGGACAGCAAACAGCCCCAGCATTTT. The rearrangement joins TRBV7-7 to TRBJ1-5, with D maybe TRBD1 (6 bases). Germline lookup yields CDR1 SSHAT and CDR2 FNYEAQ (reference sequence). The CDR3 loop spans 14 amino acids. Complete variable domain (other parts from reference TRBV7-7 and TRBJ1-5): GAGVSQSPRYKVTKRGQDVTLRCDPISSHATLYWYQQALGQGPEFLTYFNYEAQPDKSGLPSDRFSAERPEGSISTLTIQRTEQRDSAMYRCASSLKDSKQPQHFGDGTRLSIL.

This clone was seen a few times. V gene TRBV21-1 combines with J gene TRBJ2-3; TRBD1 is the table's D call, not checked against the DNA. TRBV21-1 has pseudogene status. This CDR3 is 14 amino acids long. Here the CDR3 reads CASSKDRDTDTQYF. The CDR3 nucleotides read TGTGCCAGCAGCAAGGACAGGGACACAGATACGCAGTATTTT.

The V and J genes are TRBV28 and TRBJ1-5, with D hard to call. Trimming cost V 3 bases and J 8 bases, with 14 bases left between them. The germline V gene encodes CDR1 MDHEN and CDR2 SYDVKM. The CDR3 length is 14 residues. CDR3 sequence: CASSLLKADKPQHF. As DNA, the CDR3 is TGTGCCAGCAGTTTGCTGAAGGCGGATAAGCCCCAGCATTTT. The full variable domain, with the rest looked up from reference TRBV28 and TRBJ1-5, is DVKVTQSSRYLVKRTGEKVFLECVQDMDHENMFWYRQDPGLGLRLIYFSYDVKMKEKGDIPEGYSVSREKKERFSLILESASTNQTSMYLCASSLLKADKPQHFGDGTRLSIL.

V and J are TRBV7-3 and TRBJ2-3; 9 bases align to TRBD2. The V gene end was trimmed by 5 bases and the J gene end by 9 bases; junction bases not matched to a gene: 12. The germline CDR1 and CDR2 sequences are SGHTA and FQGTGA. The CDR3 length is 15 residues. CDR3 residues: CASSAGVAGAGTQYF. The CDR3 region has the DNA TGTGCCAGCAGCGCCGGGGTAGCGGGAGCCGGCACGCAGTATTTT.

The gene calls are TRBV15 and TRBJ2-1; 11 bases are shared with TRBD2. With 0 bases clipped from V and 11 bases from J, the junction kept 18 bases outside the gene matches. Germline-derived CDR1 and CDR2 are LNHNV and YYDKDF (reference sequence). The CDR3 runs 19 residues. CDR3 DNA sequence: TGTGCCACCAGCAGAGATCGTCCTAATCCGACTAGCGGGATACTTAAGCAGTTCTTC. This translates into CATSRDRPNPTSGILKQFF.

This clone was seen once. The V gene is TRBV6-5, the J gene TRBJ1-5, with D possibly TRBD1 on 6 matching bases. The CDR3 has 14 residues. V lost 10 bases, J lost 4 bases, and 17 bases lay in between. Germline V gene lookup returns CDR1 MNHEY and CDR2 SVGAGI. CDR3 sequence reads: CATQLRGGNQPQHF. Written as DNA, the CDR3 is TGTGCCACCCAGTTAAGAGGGGGAAATCAGCCCCAGCATTTT.

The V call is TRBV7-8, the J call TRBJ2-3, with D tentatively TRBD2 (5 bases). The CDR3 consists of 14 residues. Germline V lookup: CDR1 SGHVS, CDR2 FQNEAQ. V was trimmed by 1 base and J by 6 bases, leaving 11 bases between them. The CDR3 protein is CASSLVELADTQYF. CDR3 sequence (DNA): TGTGCCAGCAGCTTAGTGGAGCTAGCTGATACGCAGTATTTT.

Here the CDR3 reads CASSLTSGTDTQYF. The DNA of the CDR3 is TGTGCCAGCAGCTTGACTAGCGGGACAGATACGCAGTATTTT. The V gene is TRBV7-3, the J gene TRBJ2-3; 10 nucleotides line up with TRBD2. The V and J ends lost 3 bases and 3 bases, in that order; junction bases with no gene match: 0. This CDR3 contains 14 residues. Germline V gene data show CDR1 as SGHTA and CDR2 as FQGTGA.

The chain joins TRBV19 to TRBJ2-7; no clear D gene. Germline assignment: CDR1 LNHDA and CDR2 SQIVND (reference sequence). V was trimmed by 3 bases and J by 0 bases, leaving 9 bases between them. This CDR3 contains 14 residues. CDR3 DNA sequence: TGTGCCAGTAGTATGCGGTTAGACTCCTACGAGCAGTACTTC. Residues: CASSMRLDSYEQYF.